This entry lists 10 T cell receptor delta chains sequenced from one sample in a study of Vδ1+ human thymocytes. These receptors have no known antigen. RNA was extracted from the cells and then reverse transcribed. CDR3 amplicons came from multiplex PCR with pooled V-gene forward and constant-region reverse primers. TCRdb reprocessed the multiplex PCR reads using CATT. The sample yields fewer than 25,000 delta-chain clones, over 7% seen once. Study-level points and caveats: In the thymus, TRG and TRD repertoires looked highly polyclonal with Gaussian CDR3 lengths.

The sequenced sample consisted of Vdelta1+ gamma-delta thymocytes from the thymus. The subset: FACS-sorted CD3+ TCRalphabeta- TCRVdelta1+ TCRVdelta2- thymocytes. Receptor source: a child younger than two who had congenital heart surgery.

This chain uses TRDV2 with TRDJ2, with 10 nucleotides matching TRDD3. Trimming took 0 bases from V and 6 from J; bases not matched to a gene: 3. This CDR3 contains 15 residues. CDR1 and CDR2 (germline): GEAIGNYY, EKD. CDR3 bases: TGTGCCTGTGACACCACGGGGGATACGGCAGCACAACTCTTCTTT. Residues: CACDTTGDTAAQLFF.

This chain connects TRDV1 to TRDJ1; TRDD3 matches 9 bases. No J gene was available from TCRdb, and it was assigned here by a germline match of the DNA. This CDR3 has 22 residues. After removal of 5 bases from V and 7 bases from J, the junction contained 32 bases not matched to a gene. CDR1 and CDR2 from the germline V gene are TSWWSYY and QGS. CDR3 nucleotide sequence: TGTGCTCTTGGGCCCTACCCCCCCCACTTCCCTCCCGACTGGGGGAATCCCGGTAAACTCATCTTT. This encodes CALGPYPPHFPPDWGNPGKLIF.

Note on this clone: This may come from a read error, since a much larger clone is one base off. The genes are TRDV2 and TRDJ1; 8 nucleotides align to TRDD3. Here the J gene was assigned by germline matching of the DNA, as TCRdb has none. The CDR3 runs 15 residues. V lost 3 bases and J lost 4; bases outside the gene matches: 9. Germline CDR1 GEAIGNYY, CDR2 EKD. The CDR3 nucleotides are TGTGCCTGTGACTGGGGGATCCCTGCGGGCGATAAACTCATCTTT. Translating gives CACDWGIPAGDKLIF.

The V gene is TRDV1, the J gene TRDJ1; TRDD2 matches at 7 bases. After removal of 4 bases from V and 0 bases from J, the junction contained 11 bases not matched to a gene. Per germline, CDR1 TSWWSYY and CDR2 QGS. This CDR3 spans 17 amino acids. This CDR3 is CALGGVPTRADTDKLIF. CDR3 coding DNA: TGTGCTCTTGGGGGAGTTCCTACTCGAGCCGACACCGATAAACTCATCTTT.

The chain carries TRDV1 and TRDJ1; TRDD3 is a possible D gene (6 bases). Trimming pared 1 base from V and 0 bases from J, leaving 21 bases between. In germline, CDR1 is TSWWSYY, CDR2 QGS. The CDR3 loop spans 19 amino acids. The DNA of the CDR3 is TGTGCTCTTGGGGAACCCCTGTCCTCACTGACTGGGAACACCGATAAACTCATCTTT. Translating it yields CALGEPLSSLTGNTDKLIF.

This clone appeared a few times. The chain recombines TRDV1 with TRDJ1, with TRDD3 matching 10 bases. The CDR3 has 22 residues. Trimming at V came to 3 bases and at J to 0 bases, leaving 22 bases not matched to a gene. Germline assignment: CDR1 TSWWSYY and CDR2 QGS. The CDR3 DNA is TGTGCTCTTGGGGACCGTCGCTCCGTCTACTGGGGGATCAGGCGGTACACCGATAAACTCATCTTT. Its protein product is CALGDRRSVYWGIRRYTDKLIF.

V is TRDV1 and J is TRDJ1; the match to TRDD3 covers 11 bases. This CDR3 has 22 residues. Germline trimming cut 5 bases from V and 1 base from J; bases unmatched to any gene: 24. The V gene's germline CDR1 is TSWWSYY and CDR2 QGS. The CDR3 coding sequence is TGTGCTCTTGGGCCACCCCTAGGGGCTCTTTCACTACTGGGGGATATCACCGATAAACTCATCTTT. It yields the protein CALGPPLGALSLLGDITDKLIF.

V gene TRDV1 combines with J gene TRDJ1; no firm D call. Germline CDR1 and CDR2: TSWWSYY and QGS. Trimming removed 1 base from V and 0 bases from J, with 33 bases in between. This CDR3 is 23 amino acids long. The CDR3 spells CALGEPAIHTLMRDLTYTDKLIF. DNA of the CDR3: TGTGCTCTTGGGGAACCCGCCATTCACACGCTAATGCGGGACCTTACATACACCGATAAACTCATCTTT.

This clone was counted only a few times. The chain combines TRDV2 with TRDJ1; TRDD3 aligns across 10 bases. CDR1 is GEAIGNYY, CDR2 EKD, per germline. V trimming: 3 bases; J trimming: 0 bases; junction bases outside the gene matches: 18. The CDR3 is 20 amino acids. The CDR3 nucleotides are TGTGCCTGTGACCCGTCCATACTGGGGGATCCCCTCACCAACACCGATAAACTCATCTTT. This translates into CACDPSILGDPLTNTDKLIF.

This clone has more than one count but fewer than ten. This sequence joins TRDV1 and TRDJ1; 9 bases are a match to TRDD3. The germline V gene encodes CDR1 TSWWSYY and CDR2 QGS. The CDR3 spans 18 residues. The V and J ends lost 2 bases and 3 bases, in that order; junction bases with no gene match: 13. In DNA form, the CDR3 reads TGTGCTCTTGGGGAATACTACGTAACTGGGGATACGTCCGATAAACTCATCTTT. Translating gives CALGEYYVTGDTSDKLIF.